This T cell receptor (beta chain) was retrieved from a study of blood T cell repertoires in COVID-19. Across the whole study: The United States, Italy and Spain were the sources of the acute and convalescent COVID-19 samples. Sample material is recorded as cDNA or gDNA derived from T cells, B-cell-depleted T cells, or PBMCs.

The germline gives CDR1 SGHRS, CDR2 YFSETQ. Trimming removed 7 bases at V and 2 bases at J, with 16 bases between. The CDR3 has 15 residues. Source study methods: It was from reference gene primer amplification that nucleated cell counts were estimated. The data were produced by immunoSEQ multiplex PCR, yet TCRdb's version contains in-frame clones alone and is incomplete. That table gives V, J and clone size, and the DNA gave D and trimming. The sample records roughly 100,000 clones, approximately 89% being singletons. Sequenced input: peripheral blood. The chain uses TRBV5-1 and TRBJ1-3, with D possibly matching TRBD1 (5 bases). This TCR was recovered from a human donor in a cohort sampled during active COVID-19. The CDR3 sequence is CASGEGRATGNTIYF. In DNA, the CDR3 is TGCGCCAGCGGCGAGGGGAGGGCCACTGGAAACACCATATATTTT.